This T cell receptor (beta chain) was retrieved from a study of T cells in women clearing cervical HPV infection. Comments on this clone: Read coverage stops 3 residues before the CDR3 terminus; the germline J gene supplies the remainder.

The assay was immunoSEQ multiplex PCR, and TCRdb's table has in-frame clones only and misses some. The table lists around 30,000 clones. Germline V gene data show CDR1 as SGHVS and CDR2 as FQNEAQ. V lost 5 bases to trimming and J lost 1 base, with 8 bases between them. This CDR3 contains 13 residues. This sequence joins TRBV7-8 and TRBJ1-1; D gene unclear. This TCR derives from a woman between 18 and 75 years old with a cervical HPV16 infection that either progressed to CIN3+ or cleared (not recorded which). The sequenced sample consisted of blood buffy coat. The part of the CDR3 DNA that was read is TGTGCCAGCAGCCCAAGGGCGAACACTGAA. It is translated as CASSPRANTE. From start to end, the CDR3 is CASSPRANTEAFF.